This paragraph covers one TCR beta chain sequence. This record belongs to a study of T cell clones after liver transplantation. Sequencing was performed with immunoSEQ multiplex PCR; in TCRdb, only in-frame clones are kept and a portion is missing. The profile shows roughly 18,000 clones, 75% to 90% of them singletons. In germline, CDR1 is MDHEN, CDR2 SYDVKM. The CDR3 totals 15 residues. The trim removed 2 bases at V and 5 bases at J, leaving 5 bases unmatched. The source was CD8+ T cells from blood, collected 45 to 47 months after liver transplant. This TCR came from a human patient who received a liver transplant. Some T cells may trace back to the graft donor. V and J are TRBV28 and TRBJ2-5; 10 nucleotides match TRBD2. CDR3 nucleotides: TGTGCCAGCAGTTTACAGCGGGAGGGCCATGAGACCCAGTACTTC. Its protein is CASSLQREGHETQYF. The whole variable domain, remainder taken from reference TRBV28 and TRBJ2-5, is DVKVTQSSRYLVKRTGEKVFLECVQDMDHENMFWYRQDPGLGLRLIYFSYDVKMKEKGDIPEGYSVSREKKERFSLILESASTNQTSMYLCASSLQREGHETQYFGPGTRLLVL.